This T cell receptor beta chain is drawn from a study of molecular identifiers for immune sequencing clone quantification. On the study more broadly: Replicate RNA from roughly 20,000 or 100,000 naive CD8 T cells formed five aliquots; four were sequenced. Regarding the study as a whole: Clonotypes surpassing 20 RNA copies contained over 99% of effector molecules, versus under 1% in naive cells.

Sorted naive CD8 T cells, about 17,000 to 1,000,000, were sequenced from 10%, 30% or 50% RNA. Naive CD8 T cells underwent sorting with the CD8+CD4-CCR7+CD45RA+ definition. For this clonotype: The antigen remains unidentified.

TCRdb re-called the PCR reads with MiXCR, one entry per CDR3 protein. The sample includes about 86,000 distinct CDR3 sequences, approximately 23% of them seen just once. This CDR3 is 11 amino acids long. Germline-derived CDR1 and CDR2 are ENHRY and SYGVKD. Trimming left V 4 bases short and J 6 bases short, with 7 bases between. The sample was naive CD8+ T cells from blood, with Jurkat cell RNA spiked in. Subset: FACS-sorted CD8+CD4-CCR7+CD45RA+ naive T cells. The chain employs TRBV10-3 and TRBJ2-7; D may be TRBD1 (5 bases). This sequence was found in a human donor in good health. Some libraries in this study had Jurkat cell RNA spiked in. CDR3: CAISVRGEQYF. The DNA of the CDR3 is TGTGCCATCAGTGTAAGGGGCGAGCAGTACTTC.